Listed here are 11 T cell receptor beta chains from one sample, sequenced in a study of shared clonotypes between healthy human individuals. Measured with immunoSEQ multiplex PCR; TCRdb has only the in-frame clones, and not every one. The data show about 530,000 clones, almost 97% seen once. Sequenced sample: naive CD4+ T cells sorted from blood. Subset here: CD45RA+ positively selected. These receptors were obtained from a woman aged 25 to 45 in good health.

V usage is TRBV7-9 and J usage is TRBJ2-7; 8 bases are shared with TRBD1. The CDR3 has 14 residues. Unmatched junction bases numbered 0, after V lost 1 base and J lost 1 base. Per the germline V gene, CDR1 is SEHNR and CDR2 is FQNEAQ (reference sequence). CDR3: CASSLGTGSYEQYF. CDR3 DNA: TGTGCCAGCAGCTTAGGGACAGGGTCCTACGAGCAGTACTTC.

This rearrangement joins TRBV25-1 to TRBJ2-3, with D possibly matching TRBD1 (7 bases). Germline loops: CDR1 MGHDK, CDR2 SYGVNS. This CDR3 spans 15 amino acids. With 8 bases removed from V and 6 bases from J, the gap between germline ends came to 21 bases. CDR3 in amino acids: CASEDARGAGDTQYF. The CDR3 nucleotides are TGTGCCAGCGAAGATGCCAGGGGGGCAGGTGATACGCAGTATTTT. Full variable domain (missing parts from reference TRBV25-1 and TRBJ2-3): EADIYQTPRYLVIGTGKKITLECSQTMGHDKMYWYQQDPGMELHLIHYSYGVNSTEKGDLSSESTVSRIRTEHFPLTLESARPSHTSQYLCASEDARGAGDTQYFGPGTRLTVL.

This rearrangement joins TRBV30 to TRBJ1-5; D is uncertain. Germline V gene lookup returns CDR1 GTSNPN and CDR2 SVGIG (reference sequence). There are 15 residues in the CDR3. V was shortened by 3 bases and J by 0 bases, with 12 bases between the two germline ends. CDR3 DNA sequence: TGTGCCTGGAGGTCAGACCGAAATAGCAATCAGCCCCAGCATTTT. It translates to CAWRSDRNSNQPQHF.

The chain's CDR3 is CASSLGGVGGSFSEQYF. The CDR3 bases are TGCGCCAGCAGCTTGGGTGGGGTCGGCGGGAGCTTCTCCGAGCAGTACTTC. This chain uses TRBV5-1 with TRBJ2-7, with TRBD2 matching 7 bases. The germline gives CDR1 SGHRS, CDR2 YFSETQ. Germline trimming cut 0 bases from V and 6 bases from J; bases unmatched to any gene: 15. The CDR3 totals 17 residues.

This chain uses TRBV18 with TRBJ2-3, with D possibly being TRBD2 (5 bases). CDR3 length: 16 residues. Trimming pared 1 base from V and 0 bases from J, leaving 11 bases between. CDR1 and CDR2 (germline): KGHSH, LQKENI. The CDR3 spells CASSPRFRGSTDTQYF. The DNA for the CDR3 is TGTGCCAGCTCACCACGCTTCAGAGGGAGCACAGATACGCAGTATTTT. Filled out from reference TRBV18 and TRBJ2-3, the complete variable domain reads NAGVMQNPRHLVRRRGQEARLRCSPMKGHSHVYWYRQLPEEGLKFMVYLQKENIIDESGMPKERFSAEFPKEGPSILRIQQVVRGDSAAYFCASSPRFRGSTDTQYFGPGTRLTVL.

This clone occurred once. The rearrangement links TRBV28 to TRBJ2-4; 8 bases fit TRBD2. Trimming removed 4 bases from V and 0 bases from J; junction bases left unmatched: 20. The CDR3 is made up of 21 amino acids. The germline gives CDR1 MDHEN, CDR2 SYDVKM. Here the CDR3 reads CASSSRAGGSLAGLAKNIQYF. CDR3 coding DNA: TGTGCCAGCAGTTCCCGGGCGGGGGGCTCCTTAGCGGGCCTAGCCAAAAACATTCAGTACTTC.

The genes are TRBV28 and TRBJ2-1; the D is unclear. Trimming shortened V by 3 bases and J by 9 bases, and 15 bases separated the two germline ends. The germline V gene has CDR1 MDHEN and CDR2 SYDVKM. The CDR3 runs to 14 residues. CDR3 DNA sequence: TGTGCCAGCAGTTTTCCCCCTCCTCCTACTGAGCAGTTCTTC. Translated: CASSFPPPPTEQFF.

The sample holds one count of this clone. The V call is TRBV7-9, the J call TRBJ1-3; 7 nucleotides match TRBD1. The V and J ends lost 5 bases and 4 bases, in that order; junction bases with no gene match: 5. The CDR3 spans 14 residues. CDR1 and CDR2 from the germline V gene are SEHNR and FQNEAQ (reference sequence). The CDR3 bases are TGTGCCAGCAGCCGAACAGGGGAAGGAAACACCATATATTTT. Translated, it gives CASSRTGEGNTIYF.

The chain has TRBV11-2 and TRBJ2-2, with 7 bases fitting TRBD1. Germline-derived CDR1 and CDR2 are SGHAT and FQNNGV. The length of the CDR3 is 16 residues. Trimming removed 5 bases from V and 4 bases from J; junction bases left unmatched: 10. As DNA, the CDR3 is TGTGCCAGCAGCGTGGGGACAGCCCCCGGCACCGGGGAGCTGTTTTTT. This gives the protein CASSVGTAPGTGELFF.

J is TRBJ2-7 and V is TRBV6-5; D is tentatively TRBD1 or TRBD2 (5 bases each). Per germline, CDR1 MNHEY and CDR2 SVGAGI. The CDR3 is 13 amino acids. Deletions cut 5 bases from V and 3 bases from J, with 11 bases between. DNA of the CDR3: TGTGCCAGCAGTCAGGGACCTAACTACGAGCAGTACTTC. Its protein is CASSQGPNYEQYF.

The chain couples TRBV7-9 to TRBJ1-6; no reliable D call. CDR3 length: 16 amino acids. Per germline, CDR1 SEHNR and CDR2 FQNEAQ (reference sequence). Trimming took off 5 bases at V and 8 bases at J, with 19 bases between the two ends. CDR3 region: CASSPTARDSDSPLHF. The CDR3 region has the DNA TGTGCCAGCAGCCCCACGGCAAGGGATTCGGATTCACCCCTCCACTTT.